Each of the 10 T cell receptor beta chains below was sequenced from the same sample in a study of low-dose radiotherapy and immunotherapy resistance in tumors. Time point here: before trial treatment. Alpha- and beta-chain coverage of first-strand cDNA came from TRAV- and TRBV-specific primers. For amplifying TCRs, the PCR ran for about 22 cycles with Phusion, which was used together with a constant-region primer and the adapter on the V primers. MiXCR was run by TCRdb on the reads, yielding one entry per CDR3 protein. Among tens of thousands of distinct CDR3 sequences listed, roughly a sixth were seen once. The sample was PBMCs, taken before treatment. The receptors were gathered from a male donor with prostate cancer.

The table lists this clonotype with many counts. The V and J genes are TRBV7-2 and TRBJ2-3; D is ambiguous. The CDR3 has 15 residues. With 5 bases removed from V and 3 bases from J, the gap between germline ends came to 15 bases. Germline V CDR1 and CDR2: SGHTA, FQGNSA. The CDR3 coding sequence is TGTGCCAGCAGCCGAGGACCCCGCGGTACAGATACGCAGTATTTT. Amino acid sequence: CASSRGPRGTDTQYF.

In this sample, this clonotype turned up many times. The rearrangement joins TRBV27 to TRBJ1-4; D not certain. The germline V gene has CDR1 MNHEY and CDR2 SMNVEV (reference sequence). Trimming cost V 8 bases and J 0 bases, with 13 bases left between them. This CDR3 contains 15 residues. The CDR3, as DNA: TGTGCCAGCTCCCTTGCGGCCGCAACTAATGAAAAACTGTTTTTT. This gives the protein CASSLAAATNEKLFF.

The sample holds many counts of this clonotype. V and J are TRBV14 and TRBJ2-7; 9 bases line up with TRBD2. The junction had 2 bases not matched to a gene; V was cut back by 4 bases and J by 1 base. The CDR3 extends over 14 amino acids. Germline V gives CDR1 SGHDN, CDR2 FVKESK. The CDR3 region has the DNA TGTGCCAGCAGCCTGACTAGCGGTTCCTACGAGCAGTACTTC. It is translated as CASSLTSGSYEQYF.

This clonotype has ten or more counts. In DNA, the CDR3 is TGTGCCAGCAGCTTGTCGACGCAGGGGCATGAGCAGTACTTC. Protein product: CASSLSTQGHEQYF. The chain links TRBV13 to TRBJ2-7; D possibly corresponds to TRBD1 (6 bases). The germline V gene encodes CDR1 PRHDT and CDR2 FYEKMQ (reference sequence). V was clipped by 3 bases and J by 7 bases, with 16 bases between them. There are 14 residues in the CDR3.

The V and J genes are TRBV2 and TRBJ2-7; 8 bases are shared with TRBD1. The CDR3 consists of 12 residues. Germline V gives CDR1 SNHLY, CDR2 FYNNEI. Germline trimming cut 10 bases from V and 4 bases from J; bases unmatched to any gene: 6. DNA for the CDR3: TGTGCCACAGGGGGCTCTCTGTACGAGCAGTACTTC. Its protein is CATGGSLYEQYF.

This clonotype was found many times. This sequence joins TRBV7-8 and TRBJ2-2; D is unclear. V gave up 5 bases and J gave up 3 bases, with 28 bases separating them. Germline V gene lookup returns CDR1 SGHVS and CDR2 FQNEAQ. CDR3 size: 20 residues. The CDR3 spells CASSPPNVVAYKTYTGELFF. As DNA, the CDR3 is TGTGCCAGCAGCCCCCCGAATGTCGTGGCTTACAAGACTTACACCGGGGAGCTGTTTTTT.

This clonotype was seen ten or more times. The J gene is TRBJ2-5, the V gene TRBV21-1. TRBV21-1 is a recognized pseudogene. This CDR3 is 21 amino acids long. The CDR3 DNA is TGTGCCAGCAGCAAAGTTGGCTGGTGTAGGTCTTTTGGGGATAATATGGAGACCCAGTACTTC. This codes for CASSKVGWCRSFGDNMETQYF.

The CDR3 DNA sequence: TGCAGCGTCGGACTCGGCATGGGGGATACGCAGTATTTT. Translated: CSVGLGMGDTQYF. This sequence joins TRBV29-1 and TRBJ2-3, with D perhaps matching TRBD2 (5 bases). The V end lost 6 bases, the J end lost 6 bases, and 16 bases lay between the germline ends. This CDR3 comprises 13 residues. From germline, CDR1 is SQVTM and CDR2 ANQGSEA.

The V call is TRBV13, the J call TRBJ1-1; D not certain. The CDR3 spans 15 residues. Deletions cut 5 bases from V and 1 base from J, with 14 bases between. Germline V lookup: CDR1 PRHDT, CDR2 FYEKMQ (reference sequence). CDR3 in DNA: TGTGCCAGCAGCCCACAGTCGCAAACGAACACTGAAGCTTTCTTT. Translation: CASSPQSQTNTEAFF.

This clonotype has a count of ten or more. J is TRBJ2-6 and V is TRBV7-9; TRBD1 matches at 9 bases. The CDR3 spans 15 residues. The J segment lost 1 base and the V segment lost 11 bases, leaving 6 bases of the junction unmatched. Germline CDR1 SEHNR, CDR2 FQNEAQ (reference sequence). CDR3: CAWDRVISGANVLTF. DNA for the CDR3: TGTGCCTGGGACAGGGTCATTTCTGGGGCCAACGTCCTGACTTTC.